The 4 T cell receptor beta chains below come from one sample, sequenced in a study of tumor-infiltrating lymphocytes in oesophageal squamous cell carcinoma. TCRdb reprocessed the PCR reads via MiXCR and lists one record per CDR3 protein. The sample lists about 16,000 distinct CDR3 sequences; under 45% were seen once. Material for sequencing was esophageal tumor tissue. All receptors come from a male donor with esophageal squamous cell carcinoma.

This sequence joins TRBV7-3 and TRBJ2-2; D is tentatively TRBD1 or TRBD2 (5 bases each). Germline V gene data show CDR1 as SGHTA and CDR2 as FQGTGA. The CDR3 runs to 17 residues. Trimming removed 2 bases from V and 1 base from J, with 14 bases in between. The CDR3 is CASSLGSGPLNTGELFF. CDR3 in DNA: TGTGCCAGCAGCTTAGGGTCGGGACCCTTGAACACCGGGGAGCTGTTTTTT.

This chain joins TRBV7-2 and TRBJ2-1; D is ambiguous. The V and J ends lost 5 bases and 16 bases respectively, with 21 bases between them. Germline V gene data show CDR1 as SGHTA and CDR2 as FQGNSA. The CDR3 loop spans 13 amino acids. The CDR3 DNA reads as TGTGCCAGCAGCCCTATCGGCATAGGCCCCGTATTCTTC. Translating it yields CASSPIGIGPVFF.

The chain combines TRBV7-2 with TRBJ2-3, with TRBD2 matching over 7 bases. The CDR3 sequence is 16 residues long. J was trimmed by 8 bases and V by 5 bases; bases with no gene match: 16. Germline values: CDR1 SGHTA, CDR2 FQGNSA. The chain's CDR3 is CASSRVGGSIEATQYF. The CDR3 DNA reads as TGTGCCAGCAGCCGCGTGGGGGGGAGCATTGAGGCTACGCAGTATTTT.

As DNA, the CDR3 is TGTGCCAGCAGTGAGCCACTAGGCCCCTCAGATACGCAGTATTTT. It encodes CASSEPLGPSDTQYF. The V and J genes are TRBV25-1 and TRBJ2-3; a weak D match, TRBD2 (5 bases). The germline CDR1 and CDR2 sequences are MGHDK and SYGVNS. The V gene lost 3 bases and the J gene lost 4 bases, with 14 bases spanning the gap. This CDR3 has 15 amino acids.